The clone carrying this T cell receptor beta chain occurred once. Its antigen is still unknown. The data were obtained in a study of OX40 agonist ivuxolimab in advanced cancers. Across the whole study: The patients received agonistic anti-OX40 (CD134) antibody ivuxolimab. Having had anti-PD-1, anti-PD-L1 or anti-CTLA-4 therapy before was allowed, and approximately 40% had some.

Clones were read by immunoSEQ multiplex PCR, and TCRdb kept only the in-frame ones, dropping some. The sample consists of 30,000 or so clones, 90% of them appearing once. General study points: CD8+ T cells (on average) carried more expanded clones than CD4+ T cells. Expanded peripheral T cell antigen specificity was not determined.

With 6 bases removed from V and 4 bases from J, the gap between germline ends came to 9 bases. Germline CDR1 is SEHNR and CDR2 is FQNEAQ (reference sequence). The CDR3 covers 12 residues. The material sequenced was CD4+ or CD8+ T cells sorted from blood, taken in a trial of the OX40 agonist ivuxolimab. The clonotype comes from an adult with an advanced solid tumor such as melanoma, head and neck, liver or kidney cancer. The chain couples TRBV7-9 to TRBJ1-1; TRBD1 is a possible D gene (6 bases). The CDR3 DNA reads TGTGCCAGCAGGACACAGGGCACTGAAGCTTTCTTT. It translates to CASRTQGTEAFF.